This is a list of T cell receptor beta chains from one sample in a study of T cells in Graves' hyperthyroidism and ophthalmopathy. TCRdb passed the multiplex PCR reads through MiXCR, listing each CDR3 protein once. The sample has about 640,000 distinct CDR3 sequences; less than 25% are singletons. Material: blood. The receptors stem from a man aged 25-45 years with Graves' ophthalmopathy. The CDR3 runs from the conserved cysteine through the conserved F or W. Each record gives: clone size, D gene, V gene, J gene, CDR3 DNA, CDR3 protein. D genes are given only for firm matches. Some rows mark clone size as missing; the rest say once, few, many or name a class of expanded clone.

clone size: many
D gene: NA
V gene: TRBV2
J gene: TRBJ1-6
CDR3 DNA: TGTGCCAGCAGGGGGGAGCAGAGTTCACCCCTCCACTTT
CDR3 protein: CASRGEQSSPLHF

clone size: NA
D gene: TRBD1
V gene: TRBV7-3
J gene: TRBJ2-2
CDR3 DNA: TGTGCCAGCAGCTTAGAAGGGGGCGCCGGGGAGCTGTTTTTT
CDR3 protein: CASSLEGGAGELFF

clone size: NA
D gene: TRBD1
V gene: TRBV7-9
J gene: TRBJ2-7
CDR3 DNA: TGTGCCAGCAGCCGTCCCGGGACAGAAATATACGAGCAGTACTTC
CDR3 protein: CASSRPGTEIYEQYF

clone size: many
D gene: TRBD1
V gene: TRBV28
J gene: TRBJ1-2
CDR3 DNA: TGTGCCAGCAGTACATCCGGGACAGGGGGCTATGGCTACACCTTC
CDR3 protein: CASSTSGTGGYGYTF

clone size: NA
D gene: NA
V gene: TRBV9
J gene: TRBJ1-1
CDR3 DNA: TGTGCCAGCAGCGCGGCTGGTGAACGTGAAGCTTTCTTT
CDR3 protein: CASSAAGEREAFF

clone size: few
D gene: NA
V gene: TRBV6-2/TRBV6-3
J gene: TRBJ1-4
CDR3 DNA: TGTGCCAGCAGGGGGGGAGGTGTCGATGAAAAACTGTTTTTT
CDR3 protein: CASRGGGVDEKLFF

clone size: many
D gene: TRBD1
V gene: TRBV24-1
J gene: TRBJ2-5
CDR3 DNA: TGTGCCACCAGTGATTTCTCGACAGGGGCCTACCAAGAGACCCAGTACTTC
CDR3 protein: CATSDFSTGAYQETQYF

clone size: NA
D gene: TRBD2
V gene: TRBV19
J gene: TRBJ2-7
CDR3 DNA: TGTGCCAGTAGTATACAAGCGGGAGCGGGCGAGCAGTACTTC
CDR3 protein: CASSIQAGAGEQYF

clone size: once
D gene: NA
V gene: TRBV6-2/TRBV6-3
J gene: TRBJ1-5
CDR3 DNA: TGTGCCAGCAGTTCAGGCGGGGCTAATCAGCCCCAGCATTTT
CDR3 protein: CASSSGGANQPQHF

clone size: few
D gene: NA
V gene: TRBV20-1
J gene: TRBJ1-2
CDR3 DNA: TGCAGTGCTAGAGTAGAGGGAGGCGGTGGCTACACCTTC
CDR3 protein: CSARVEGGGGYTF

clone size: NA
D gene: TRBD2
V gene: TRBV12-3/TRBV12-4
J gene: TRBJ2-3
CDR3 DNA: TGTGCCAGCAGTTCAGCGGGAGGGCGCCCAGATACGCAGTATTTT
CDR3 protein: CASSSAGGRPDTQYF

clone size: NA
D gene: NA
V gene: TRBV6-2/TRBV6-3
J gene: TRBJ1-5
CDR3 DNA: TGTGCCAGCAGGGGGGGTTCGAGTGGGAATCAGCCCCAGCATTTT
CDR3 protein: CASRGGSSGNQPQHF

clone size: NA
D gene: NA
V gene: TRBV19
J gene: TRBJ1-5
CDR3 DNA: TGTGCCAGTGCGAAGGCAGGCAATCAGCCCCAGCATTTT
CDR3 protein: CASAKAGNQPQHF

clone size: many
D gene: TRBD2
V gene: TRBV3-1
J gene: TRBJ2-5
CDR3 DNA: TGTGCCAGCAGCTCCTACGATCTAGCGGCCGAAGAGACCCAGTACTTC
CDR3 protein: CASSSYDLAAEETQYF

clone size: few
D gene: NA
V gene: TRBV10-3
J gene: TRBJ1-1
CDR3 DNA: TGTGCCATCAGTGACCCGGGGCAAGCTTTCTTT
CDR3 protein: CAISDPGQAFF

clone size: NA
D gene: NA
V gene: TRBV4-1
J gene: TRBJ2-5
CDR3 DNA: TGCGCCAGCAGCCACGCCCGGACGCGAACCGCAGAGACCCAGTACTTC
CDR3 protein: CASSHARTRTAETQYF

clone size: many
D gene: NA
V gene: TRBV30
J gene: TRBJ1-2
CDR3 DNA: TGTGCCTGGAGTGTTTGGGGTGAAGGCTACACCTTC
CDR3 protein: CAWSVWGEGYTF

clone size: NA
D gene: NA
V gene: TRBV3-1
J gene: TRBJ2-7
CDR3 DNA: TGTGCCAGCAGCCAAGGACAGGGCGGGGTCTACGAGCAGTGCTTC
CDR3 protein: CASSQGQGGVYEQCF

clone size: few
D gene: TRBD1
V gene: TRBV20-1
J gene: TRBJ1-1
CDR3 DNA: TGCAGTTGGGACAGGGTGGCTTTCTTT
CDR3 protein: CSWDRVAFF

clone size: NA
D gene: NA
V gene: TRBV10-2
J gene: TRBJ1-1
CDR3 DNA: TGCGCCAGCAGTGAAGGGCACAGGGTCACTGAAGCTTTCTTT
CDR3 protein: CASSEGHRVTEAFF

clone size: NA
D gene: NA
V gene: TRBV27
J gene: TRBJ2-1
CDR3 DNA: TGTGCCAGCAGTTCGAGCAGTAACAATGAGCAGTTCTTC
CDR3 protein: CASSSSSNNEQFF

clone size: NA
D gene: NA
V gene: TRBV9
J gene: TRBJ1-6
CDR3 DNA: TGTGCCAGCAGCCTCAACCTACAGGACCCCCTCCACTTT
CDR3 protein: CASSLNLQDPLHF

clone size: NA
D gene: NA
V gene: TRBV3-1
J gene: TRBJ2-3
CDR3 DNA: TGTGCCAGCAGCCAAGATAGATCTGGACTTTTCACAGATACGCAGTATTTT
CDR3 protein: CASSQDRSGLFTDTQYF